This TCR beta chain was documented in a study of CD8 T cells in ankylosing spondylitis. Regarding the study as a whole: CD8+ by phenotype, disease-linked clones were relatively rare in peripheral blood. Among TCR beta sequences, a motif of fewer than 10 highly homologous variants appeared characteristic of ankylosing spondylitis blood. From matched ankylosing spondylitis synovial fluid, disease-linked clones were reportedly recovered at significantly enriched levels.

The table lists this clonotype with many counts. Its antigen remains unidentified. Quantitative 5'-RACE with molecular barcodes was used to make the TCR beta libraries. Via MiXCR, TCRdb re-called the 5' RACE reads, giving one row per CDR3 protein. The sample has fewer than 200,000 distinct CDR3 sequences; around 19% are singletons. CDR1 is MDHEN and CDR2 is SYDVKM in the germline V gene. Unmatched junction bases numbered 11, after V lost 7 bases and J lost 4 bases. The CDR3 extends over 15 amino acids. This chain uses TRBV28 with TRBJ2-5, with TRBD2 matching over 8 bases. This clonotype was obtained from a male donor with ankylosing spondylitis or in good health (not recorded which). Material for sequencing was blood, either unsorted or a sorted T cell fraction (not recorded which). CDR3 loop: CASTSLGGGIETQYF. CDR3 DNA: TGTGCCAGCACCTCCCTCGGGGGGGGTATAGAGACCCAGTACTTC.